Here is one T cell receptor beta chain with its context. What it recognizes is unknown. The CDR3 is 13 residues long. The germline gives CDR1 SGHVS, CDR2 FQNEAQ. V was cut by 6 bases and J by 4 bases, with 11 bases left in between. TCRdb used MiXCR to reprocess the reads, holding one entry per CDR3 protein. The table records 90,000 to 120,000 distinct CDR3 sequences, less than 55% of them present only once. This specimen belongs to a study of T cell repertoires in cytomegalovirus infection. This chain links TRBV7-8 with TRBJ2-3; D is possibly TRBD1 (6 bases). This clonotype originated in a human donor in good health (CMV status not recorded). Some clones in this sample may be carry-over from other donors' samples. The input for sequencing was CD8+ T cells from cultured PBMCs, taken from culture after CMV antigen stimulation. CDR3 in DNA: TGTGCCAGCAGTTCAGGGGCCCCAGATACGCAGTATTTT. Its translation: CASSSGAPDTQYF.